This T cell receptor (beta chain) was obtained from a study of blood T cells in healthy people across ages. In the study overall: Per every two T cells, about one barcoded beta molecule was captured by template switching. Findings and caveats of the study: Roughly linear age-related decline in beta diversity appeared, significant by age around 42.

A J-beta primer mix and a sample-barcoded 5' primer were used in a second PCR of roughly 6 to 12 cycles. All cDNA molecules were each tagged by a template-switch adaptor with 12 random nucleotides. At least 3 million CDR3-containing paired-end reads were obtained per sample. From the 5' RACE reads, TCRdb called clonotypes with MiXCR, one entry per CDR3 protein. The sample consists of around 1.5 million distinct CDR3 sequences, roughly 32% of them appearing once. This CDR3 is built from 14 residues. Trimming took off 5 bases at V and 7 bases at J, with 12 bases between the two ends. Germline loops: CDR1 ENHRY, CDR2 SYGVKD. About this clonotype itself: No antigen is known for it.

This receptor was taken from a woman aged 30 to 39 in good health. Material: blood. The gene calls are TRBV10-3 and TRBJ1-6; D possibly corresponds to TRBD1 (5 bases). The CDR3 region has the DNA TGTGCCATCAGTCCGGGACTCAAAAATTCACCCCTCCACTTT. Translated: CAISPGLKNSPLHF.